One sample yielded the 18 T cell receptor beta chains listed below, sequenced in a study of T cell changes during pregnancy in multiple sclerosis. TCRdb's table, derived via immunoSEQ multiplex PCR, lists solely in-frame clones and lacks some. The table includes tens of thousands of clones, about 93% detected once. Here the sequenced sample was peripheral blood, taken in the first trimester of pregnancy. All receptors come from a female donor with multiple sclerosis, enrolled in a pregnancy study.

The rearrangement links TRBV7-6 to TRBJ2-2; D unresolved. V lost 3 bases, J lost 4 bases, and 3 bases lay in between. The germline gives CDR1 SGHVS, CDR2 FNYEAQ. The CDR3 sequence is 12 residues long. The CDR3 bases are TGTGCCAGCAGCTTCATCACCGGGGAGCTGTTTTTT. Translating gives CASSFITGELFF.

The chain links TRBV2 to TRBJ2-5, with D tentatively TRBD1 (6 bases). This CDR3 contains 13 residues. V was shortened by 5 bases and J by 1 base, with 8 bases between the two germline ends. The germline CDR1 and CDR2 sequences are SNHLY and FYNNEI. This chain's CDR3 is CASSPDSQETQYF. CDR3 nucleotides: TGTGCCAGCAGTCCGGACAGCCAAGAGACCCAGTACTTC.

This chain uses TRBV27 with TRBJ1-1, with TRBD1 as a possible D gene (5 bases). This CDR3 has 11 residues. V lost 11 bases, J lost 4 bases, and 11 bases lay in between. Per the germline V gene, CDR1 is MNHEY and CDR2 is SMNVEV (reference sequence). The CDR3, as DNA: TGTGCCGCAGGGCTTAGCACTGAAGCTTTCTTT. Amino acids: CAAGLSTEAFF.

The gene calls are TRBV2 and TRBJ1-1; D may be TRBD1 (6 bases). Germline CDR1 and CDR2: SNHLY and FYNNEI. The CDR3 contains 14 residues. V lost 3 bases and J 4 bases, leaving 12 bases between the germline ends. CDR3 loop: CASSDGQSGTEAFF. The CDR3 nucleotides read TGTGCCAGCAGTGACGGACAGTCGGGCACTGAAGCTTTCTTT.

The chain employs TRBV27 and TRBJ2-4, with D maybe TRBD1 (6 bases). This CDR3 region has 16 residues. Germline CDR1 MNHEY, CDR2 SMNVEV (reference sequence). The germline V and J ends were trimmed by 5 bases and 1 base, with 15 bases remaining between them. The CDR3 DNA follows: TGTGCCAGCAGTCCCAACTGGCAGGGGGCCAAAAACATTCAGTACTTC. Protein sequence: CASSPNWQGAKNIQYF.

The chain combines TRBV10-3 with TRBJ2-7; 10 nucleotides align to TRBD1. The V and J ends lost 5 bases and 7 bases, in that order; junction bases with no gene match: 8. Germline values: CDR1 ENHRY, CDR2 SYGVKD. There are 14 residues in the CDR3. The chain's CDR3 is CAISRDRGTREQYF. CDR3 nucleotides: TGTGCCATCAGTCGGGACAGGGGAACGAGGGAGCAGTACTTC.

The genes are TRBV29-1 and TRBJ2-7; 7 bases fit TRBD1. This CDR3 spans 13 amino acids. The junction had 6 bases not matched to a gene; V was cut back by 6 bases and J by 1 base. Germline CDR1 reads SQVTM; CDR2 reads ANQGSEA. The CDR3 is CSVRDRRSYEQYF. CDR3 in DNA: TGCAGCGTCCGGGACAGAAGGTCCTACGAGCAGTACTTC.

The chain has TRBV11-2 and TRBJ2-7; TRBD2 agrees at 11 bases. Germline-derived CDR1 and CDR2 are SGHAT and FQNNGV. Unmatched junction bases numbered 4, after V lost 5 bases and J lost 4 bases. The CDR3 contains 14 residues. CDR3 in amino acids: CASSLAGGGYEQYF. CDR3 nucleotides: TGTGCCAGCAGCCTAGCGGGAGGAGGATACGAGCAGTACTTC.

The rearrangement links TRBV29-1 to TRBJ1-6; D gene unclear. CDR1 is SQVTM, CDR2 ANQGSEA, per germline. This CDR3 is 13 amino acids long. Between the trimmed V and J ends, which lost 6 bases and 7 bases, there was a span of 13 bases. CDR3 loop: CSVQPLGNSPLHF. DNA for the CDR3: TGCAGCGTCCAACCGCTCGGGAATTCACCCCTCCACTTT.

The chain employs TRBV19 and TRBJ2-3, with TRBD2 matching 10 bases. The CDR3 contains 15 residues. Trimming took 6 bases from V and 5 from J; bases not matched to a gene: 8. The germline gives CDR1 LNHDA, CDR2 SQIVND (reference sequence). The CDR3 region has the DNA TGTGCCAGTAGCCCAGGGCTAGCGGGAGAAGATACGCAGTATTTT. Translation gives CASSPGLAGEDTQYF.

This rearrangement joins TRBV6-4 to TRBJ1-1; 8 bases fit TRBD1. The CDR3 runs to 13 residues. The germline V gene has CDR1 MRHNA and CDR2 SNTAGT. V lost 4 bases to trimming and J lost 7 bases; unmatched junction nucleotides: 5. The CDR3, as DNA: TGTGCCAGCAGTGGCGGGACAGGAGGTGAAGCTTTCTTT. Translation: CASSGGTGGEAFF.

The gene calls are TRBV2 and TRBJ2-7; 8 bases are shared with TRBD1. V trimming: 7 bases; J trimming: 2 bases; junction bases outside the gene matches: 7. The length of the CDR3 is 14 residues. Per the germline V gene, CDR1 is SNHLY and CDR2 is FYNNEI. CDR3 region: CASNRDRGPYEQYF. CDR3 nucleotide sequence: TGTGCCAGCAACCGAGACAGGGGTCCCTACGAGCAGTACTTC.

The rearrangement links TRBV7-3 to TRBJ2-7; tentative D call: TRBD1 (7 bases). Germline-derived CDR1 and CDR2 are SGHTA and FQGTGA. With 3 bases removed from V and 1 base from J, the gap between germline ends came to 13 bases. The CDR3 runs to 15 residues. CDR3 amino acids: CASSFGAGGSYEQYF. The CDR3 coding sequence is TGTGCCAGCAGCTTCGGGGCAGGGGGGTCCTACGAGCAGTACTTC.

In nucleotides, the CDR3 is TGTGCCAGCTCACCACTCGGAGGCAGCTCTTCCTCTGGGGCCAACGTCCTGACTTTC. This codes for CASSPLGGSSSSGANVLTF. The chain links TRBV18 to TRBJ2-6; D possibly corresponds to TRBD2 (5 bases). CDR3 length: 19 amino acids. The V and J ends lost 1 base and 0 bases respectively, with 16 bases between them. Germline V gene lookup returns CDR1 KGHSH and CDR2 LQKENI.

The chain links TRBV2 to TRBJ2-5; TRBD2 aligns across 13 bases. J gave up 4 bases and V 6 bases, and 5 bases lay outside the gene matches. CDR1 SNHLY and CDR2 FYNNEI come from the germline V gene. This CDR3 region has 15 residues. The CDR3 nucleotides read TGTGCCAGCAGGCGGGGACTAGCGGGATTAGAGACCCAGTACTTC. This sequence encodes CASRRGLAGLETQYF.

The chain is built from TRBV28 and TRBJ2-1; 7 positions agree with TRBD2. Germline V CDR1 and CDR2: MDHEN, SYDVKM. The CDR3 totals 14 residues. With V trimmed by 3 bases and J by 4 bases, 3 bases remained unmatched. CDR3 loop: CASSLAGAYNEQFF. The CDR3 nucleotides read TGTGCCAGCAGTTTGGCGGGAGCATACAATGAGCAGTTCTTC.

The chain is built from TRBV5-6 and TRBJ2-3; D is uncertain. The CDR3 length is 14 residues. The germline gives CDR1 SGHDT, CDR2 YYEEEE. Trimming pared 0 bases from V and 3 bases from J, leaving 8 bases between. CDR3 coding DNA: TGTGCCAGCAGCTTGGGCGAAATTACAGATACGCAGTATTTT. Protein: CASSLGEITDTQYF.

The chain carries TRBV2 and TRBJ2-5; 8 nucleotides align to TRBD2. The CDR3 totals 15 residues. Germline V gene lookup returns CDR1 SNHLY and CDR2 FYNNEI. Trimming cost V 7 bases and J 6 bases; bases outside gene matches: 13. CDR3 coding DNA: TGTGCCAGCACGGGGACGGGGGGGGAAATGAAGACCCAGTACTTC. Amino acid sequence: CASTGTGGEMKTQYF.